This is a list of T cell receptor beta chains from one sample in a study of shared clonotypes between healthy human individuals. Generated by immunoSEQ multiplex PCR, the TCRdb table keeps only in-frame clones and is missing some. The sample holds 2 million to 2.5 million clones; 90% to 95% are singletons and the top ten take 0.39%. The material sequenced was naive CD4+ T cells from PBMCs. The receptors were gathered from a man aged 18-30 years in good health. Some clones in this sample may be carry-over from other donors' samples. Each CDR3 is given with its conserved first and last residue. A D gene is named only where the DNA matches it firmly. Only part of the rows carry a size: once, few, many, or a class if the clone is expanded.

d_gene	abundance	v_gene	j_gene	CDR3nt	CDR3aa
TRBD1	once	TRBV5-1	TRBJ2-5	TGCGCCAGCAGCCGACTCCCTACAGGGGACGAGACCCAGTACTTC	CASSRLPTGDETQYF
TRBD1	-	TRBV6-1	TRBJ2-3	TGTGCCAGCAGCCCGGGACAGGTGAAGATAGATACGCAGTATTTT	CASSPGQVKIDTQYF
-	-	TRBV7-3	TRBJ1-2	TGTGCCAGCAGCTTAAACAGACAAGGGTATGGCTACACCTTC	CASSLNRQGYGYTF
-	-	TRBV5-6	TRBJ1-2	TGTGCCAGCCCCACCCCGGGCAGGTCGGATGGCTACACCTTC	CASPTPGRSDGYTF
-	-	TRBV30	TRBJ1-6	TGTGCCTGGAGTGTATTGGGGAGCAATTCACCCCTCCACTTT	CAWSVLGSNSPLHF
-	-	TRBV18	TRBJ1-4	TGTGCCAGCTCACCTGAGGGGTACGAAAAACTGTTTTTT	CASSPEGYEKLFF
-	once	TRBV6-5	TRBJ1-2	TGTGCCAGCAGTGCGGGGTCAGTCCATGGCTACACCTTC	CASSAGSVHGYTF
-	-	TRBV28	TRBJ2-7	TGTGCCAGCAGGCCTGGCGTATCCTACGAGCAGTACTTC	CASRPGVSYEQYF
-	once	TRBV6-6	TRBJ2-3	TGTGCCAGCAGTTACTCACAGGAGGGCACAGATACGCAGTATTTT	CASSYSQEGTDTQYF
TRBD2	-	TRBV5-5	TRBJ2-7	TGTGCCAGCAGCTTGGTCGCGGGACTAATATACGAGCAGTACTTC	CASSLVAGLIYEQYF
-	-	TRBV6-6	TRBJ1-3	TGTGCCAGCAGCGGACAGTCGCTTGGAAACACCATATATTTT	CASSGQSLGNTIYF
TRBD2	-	TRBV5-6	TRBJ2-5	TGTGCCAGCAGCTCCGGGACTAGCGGGGGACAAGAGACCCAGTACTTC	CASSSGTSGGQETQYF
-	-	TRBV7-8	TRBJ1-5	TGTGCCAGCAGCCCGTTTAGGGCAAATCAGCCCCAGCATTTT	CASSPFRANQPQHF
TRBD1	once	TRBV5-6	TRBJ1-1	TGTGCCAGCAGCTTGGCGGGACAGGGGATCGGAGCTTTCTTT	CASSLAGQGIGAFF
-	-	TRBV2	TRBJ2-3	TGTGCCAGTAAAACTTGGCCAGATACGCAGTATTTT	CASKTWPDTQYF
TRBD2	once	TRBV28	TRBJ2-7	TGTGCCAGCATCCTTCGGGGGGGCCACGAGCAGTACTTC	CASILRGGHEQYF
-	once	TRBV28	TRBJ1-2	TGTGCCAGCAGCCGTGGTGGGGAGAGCTATGGCTACACCTTC	CASSRGGESYGYTF
-	-	TRBV28	TRBJ2-5	TGTGCCAGCATCGAGAGGACAGGGAGGGGGGAGACCCAGTACTTC	CASIERTGRGETQYF
TRBD1	-	TRBV18	TRBJ2-2	TGTGCCAGCTCACCTTGGACAGGAAACACCGGGGAGCTGTTTTTT	CASSPWTGNTGELFF
-	-	TRBV4-1	TRBJ1-6	TGCGCCAGCAGCCCCCGGGACGGGAGCTCCTATAATTCACCCCTCCACTTT	CASSPRDGSSYNSPLHF
-	-	TRBV5-1	TRBJ1-4	TGCGCCAGCAGCTTGGGGCCAGCAACTAATGAAAAACTGTTTTTT	CASSLGPATNEKLFF
TRBD2	-	TRBV9	TRBJ2-7	TGTGCCAGCAGCGCTCAGAGCGGGGAAAGCTACGAGCAGTACTTC	CASSAQSGESYEQYF
-	-	TRBV30	TRBJ2-2	TGTGCCTGGGACGGGACATATCAGACCGGGGAGCTGTTTTTT	CAWDGTYQTGELFF
-	-	TRBV11-2	TRBJ1-2	TGTGCCAGCAGCTTAGATAGCGTCGGGAGAGCTAACTATGGCTACACCTTC	CASSLDSVGRANYGYTF
-	-	TRBV5-1	TRBJ1-5	TGCGCCAGCAGCTTGGAGGGGCATCAGCCCCAGCATTTT	CASSLEGHQPQHF
-	once	TRBV27	TRBJ2-3	TGTGCCAGCACCACAGCTAGGGAAGGAGATACGCAGTATTTT	CASTTAREGDTQYF
TRBD1	-	TRBV7-2	TRBJ2-1	TGTGCCAGCAGCTTAGGGGGGACAGGGGGCTTGAATGAGCAGTTCTTC	CASSLGGTGGLNEQFF
TRBD1	once	TRBV5-4	TRBJ1-4	TGTGCCAGCAGCCTCCGGGACAGGGAAGAAAAACTGTTTTTT	CASSLRDREEKLFF
-	-	TRBV7-9	TRBJ2-2	TGTGCCAGCAGCTTCCGATCGACCGGGGAGCTGTTTTTT	CASSFRSTGELFF
TRBD1	-	TRBV7-8	TRBJ2-7	TGTGCCAGCAGCTTCCGACAGGGGTCCGAGCAGTACTTC	CASSFRQGSEQYF
TRBD2	-	TRBV4-2	TRBJ2-2	TGTGCCAGCAGCCAAGAAATGGGCGGGAGGGGCACCGGGGAGCTGTTTTTT	CASSQEMGGRGTGELFF
-	-	TRBV19	TRBJ1-1	TGTGCCAGTAGTAGTCTACCCCGGGCTTCGAACACTGAAGCTTTCTTT	CASSSLPRASNTEAFF
TRBD2	once	TRBV5-1	TRBJ2-7	TGCGCCAGCAGCTTGGGATCAGCGGGAGTCTACTACGAGCAGTACTTC	CASSLGSAGVYYEQYF
TRBD2	-	TRBV7-8	TRBJ2-1	TGTGCCAGCAGCTCGCAGCGGGGCTCCTACAATGAGCAGTTCTTC	CASSSQRGSYNEQFF
-	-	TRBV6-1	TRBJ1-3	TGTGCCAGCAGTGAAGTAAAGGTCTCCTCTGGAAACACCATATATTTT	CASSEVKVSSGNTIYF
-	-	TRBV30	TRBJ1-2	TGTGCCTGGAGCAGCACCCCTTATGGCTACACCTTC	CAWSSTPYGYTF
-	-	TRBV15	TRBJ2-7	TGTGCCACCAGCAGAGTGGTTCCAGTAGGCGAGCAGTACTTC	CATSRVVPVGEQYF
-	-	TRBV29-1	TRBJ2-3	TGCAGCGTTTCGGCAAGTGGTACGGATACGCAGTATTTT	CSVSASGTDTQYF
TRBD1	-	TRBV5-4	TRBJ1-1	TGTGCCAGCAGCCTGGACAGGGAAGTCACTGAAGCTTTCTTT	CASSLDREVTEAFF
-	-	TRBV5-1	TRBJ1-4	TGCGCCAGCAGCCTGGGGGGTGCGAATGAAAAACTGTTTTTT	CASSLGGANEKLFF
-	-	TRBV5-1	TRBJ2-4	TGCGCCAGCAGCTCTATGACTCCCGCCATTCAGTACTTC	CASSSMTPAIQYF
-	-	TRBV6-1	TRBJ2-7	TGTGCCAGCAGTCGGGACACGAGCTCCTACGAGCAGTACTTC	CASSRDTSSYEQYF
-	-	TRBV28	TRBJ2-7	TGTGCCAGCAGCCCCGTTTTGCGGGAGCAGTACTTC	CASSPVLREQYF
-	-	TRBV7-2	TRBJ1-1	TGTGCCAGCAGCTTACTTAACCTGAACACTGAAGCTTTCTTT	CASSLLNLNTEAFF
-	-	TRBV2	TRBJ2-5	TGTGCCAGCACGCCCGAAGCTACCCAGTACTTC	CASTPEATQYF
-	-	TRBV21-1	TRBJ2-7	TGTGCCAGCAGCAAATATGTGATGGGATACGAGCAGTACTTC	CASSKYVMGYEQYF
-	few	TRBV7-9	TRBJ1-1	TGTGCCAGCAGCTTAGGGCAGAACACTGAAGCTTTCTTT	CASSLGQNTEAFF
-	-	TRBV30	TRBJ2-7	TGTGCCTGGAGGGAGGCTCTCTACGAGCAGTACTTC	CAWREALYEQYF
TRBD1	-	TRBV4-2	TRBJ1-5	TGTGCCAGCAGCCTACAGGGGGAGGGCAATCAGCCCCAGCATTTT	CASSLQGEGNQPQHF
TRBD2	-	TRBV28	TRBJ2-3	TGTGCCAGCAGCCGCAGAGCGGGAGTTTCGGATACGCAGTATTTT	CASSRRAGVSDTQYF
TRBD1	once	TRBV5-1	TRBJ1-5	TGCGCCAGCAGCCCCGGACAGGGCGGCAATCAGCCCCAGCATTTT	CASSPGQGGNQPQHF
-	few	TRBV7-9	TRBJ1-1	TGTGCCAGCAGCTATAAACAGGGTAACACTGAAGCTTTCTTT	CASSYKQGNTEAFF
-	-	TRBV7-9	TRBJ2-2	TGTGCCAGCAGCTCCCGGACAAGCTCCAAGAACACCGGGGAGCTGTTTTTT	CASSSRTSSKNTGELFF
-	-	TRBV28	TRBJ1-3	TGTGCCAGCAGTCTCAGGGGCGGGCAAGGAAACACCATATATTTT	CASSLRGGQGNTIYF